The clone carrying this T cell receptor beta chain was detected once. Its matching antigen is unknown. 13 Jbeta primers and 60 Vbeta primers were used for the PCR. Using immunoSEQ multiplex PCR, the repertoire was profiled, and TCRdb retains in-frame clones only, with some absent. The data show about 200,000 clones, with around 75% seen just once and roughly 1.9% held by the top ten. This specimen belongs to a study of cytomegalovirus exposure and HLA in healthy donors. General study findings and limits: Later analysis suggested links between common viral pathogens and several top significant clusters. Sequencing likely generated an artifact that appeared as a cluster of highly shared sequence variants. In a later analysis, compared with equally common non-associated chains, HLA-associated beta chains were more expanded. Trimming of TCR beta V- and J-genes showed a link, identified in a later analysis, to a missense DCLRE1C variant.

Between the trimmed V and J ends, which lost 5 bases and 0 bases, there was a span of 13 bases. The CDR3 totals 15 residues. CDR1 is SEHNR and CDR2 is FQNEAQ in the germline V gene (reference sequence). This receptor was taken from a woman in her thirties in good health and CMV-seronegative. V usage is TRBV7-9 and J usage is TRBJ1-1; D perhaps matches TRBD1 (5 bases). The specimen was PBMCs. CDR3: CASSPGGRVNTEAFF. In DNA, the CDR3 is TGTGCCAGCAGCCCGGGCGGCAGGGTGAACACTGAAGCTTTCTTT.